Below, 8 T cell receptor beta chains from the same sample are listed, as sequenced in a study of T cells in Graves' hyperthyroidism and ophthalmopathy. TCR beta CDR3 region amplification was performed from RNA transcripts. With the HTBI primer set, the TCR CDR3 went through a first round of RT-PCR. From the multiplex PCR reads, TCRdb called clonotypes with MiXCR, one entry per CDR3 protein. The sample records about half a million distinct CDR3 sequences, 22% being singletons. The sample taken for sequencing was blood. The receptors stem from a woman in her seventies with Graves' ophthalmopathy.

CDR3 coding DNA: TGTGCCAGCTCACCTGAGCTCGGCGGGGTGAACACCGGGGAGCTGTTTTTT. This translates into CASSPELGGVNTGELFF. This chain uses TRBV18 with TRBJ2-2, with a weak D call TRBD2 (6 bases). CDR3 size: 17 residues. Germline CDR1 and CDR2: KGHSH and LQKENI. The V and J ends lost 3 bases and 1 base respectively, with 15 bases between them.

This clonotype was seen at least ten times. The chain has TRBV28 and TRBJ2-1, with 8 bases that match TRBD2. CDR1 is MDHEN and CDR2 is SYDVKM in the germline V gene. CDR3 length: 16 residues. V lost 2 bases to trimming and J lost 8 bases; unmatched junction nucleotides: 11. CDR3 nucleotide sequence: TGTGCCAGCAGTTTAATAGGGCGGGAGGTATCGTATGAGCAGTTCTTC. Translated, it gives CASSLIGREVSYEQFF.

The chain uses TRBV30 and TRBJ1-1; 7 positions match TRBD1. Germline V CDR1 and CDR2: GTSNPN, SVGIG (reference sequence). The CDR3 spans 14 residues. V lost 3 bases, J lost 0 bases, and 4 bases stayed unmatched. The DNA of the CDR3 is TGTGCCTGGAGACGACAGGGTATGAACACTGAAGCTTTCTTT. It translates to CAWRRQGMNTEAFF.

The chain links TRBV6-5 to TRBJ1-1, with a weak D call TRBD1 (5 bases). CDR1 and CDR2 (germline): MNHEY, SVGAGI. The CDR3 is made up of 14 amino acids. V was shortened by 4 bases and J by 5 bases, with 14 bases between the two germline ends. The chain's CDR3 is CASSFSGSRTEAFF. CDR3 bases: TGTGCCAGCAGTTTCTCAGGGAGTCGGACTGAAGCTTTCTTT.

V is TRBV6-5 and J is TRBJ1-2; unclear D gene. Between the trimmed V and J ends, which lost 0 bases and 8 bases, there was a span of 19 bases. This CDR3 has 16 amino acids. In germline, CDR1 is MNHEY, CDR2 SVGAGI. CDR3 bases: TGTGCCAGCAGTTACTCGGGTGGTGTCGGGGTTCGGGGCTACACCTTC. Translating it yields CASSYSGGVGVRGYTF.

This chain joins TRBV6-1 and TRBJ2-3; the D gene could be TRBD1 or TRBD2 (6 bases each). CDR1 is MNHNS and CDR2 is SASEGT in the germline V gene. V was clipped by 6 bases and J by 5 bases, with 12 bases between them. There are 13 residues in the CDR3. This CDR3 reads CASRFEGGDTQYF. Written as DNA, the CDR3 is TGTGCCAGCAGGTTTGAGGGGGGAGATACGCAGTATTTT.

The chain is built from TRBV29-1 and TRBJ1-1; D remains unclear. The germline V gene has CDR1 SQVTM and CDR2 ANQGSEA. This CDR3 region has 12 residues. Between the trimmed V and J ends, which lost 8 bases and 0 bases, there was a span of 10 bases. Here the CDR3 DNA reads TGCAGCTCCGGACGGATGAACACTGAAGCTTTCTTT. It specifies CSSGRMNTEAFF.

Ten or more counts support this clonotype. The chain recombines TRBV20-1 with TRBJ2-7; D possibly matches TRBD1 or TRBD2 (5 bases each). Trimming cost V 5 bases and J 5 bases, with 22 bases left between them. From germline, CDR1 is DFQATT and CDR2 SNEGSKA (reference sequence). The CDR3 totals 15 residues. The CDR3 loop reads CSAESEAGSIHEQYF. The CDR3 DNA follows: TGCAGTGCTGAGAGCGAGGCAGGGAGTATCCACGAGCAGTACTTC.